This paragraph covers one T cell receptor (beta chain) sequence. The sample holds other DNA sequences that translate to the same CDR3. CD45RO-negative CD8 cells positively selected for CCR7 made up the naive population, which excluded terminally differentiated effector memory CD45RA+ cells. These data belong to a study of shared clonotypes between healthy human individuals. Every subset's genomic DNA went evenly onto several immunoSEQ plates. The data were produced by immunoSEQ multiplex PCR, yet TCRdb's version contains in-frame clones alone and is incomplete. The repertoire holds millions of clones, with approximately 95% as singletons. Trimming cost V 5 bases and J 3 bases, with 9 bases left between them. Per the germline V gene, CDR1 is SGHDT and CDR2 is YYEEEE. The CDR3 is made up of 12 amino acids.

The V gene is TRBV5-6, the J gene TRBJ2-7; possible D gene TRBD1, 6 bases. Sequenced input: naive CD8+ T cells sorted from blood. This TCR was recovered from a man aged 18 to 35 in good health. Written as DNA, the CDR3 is TGTGCCAGCAGTGAACAGGGCTACGAGCAGTACTTC. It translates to CASSEQGYEQYF.